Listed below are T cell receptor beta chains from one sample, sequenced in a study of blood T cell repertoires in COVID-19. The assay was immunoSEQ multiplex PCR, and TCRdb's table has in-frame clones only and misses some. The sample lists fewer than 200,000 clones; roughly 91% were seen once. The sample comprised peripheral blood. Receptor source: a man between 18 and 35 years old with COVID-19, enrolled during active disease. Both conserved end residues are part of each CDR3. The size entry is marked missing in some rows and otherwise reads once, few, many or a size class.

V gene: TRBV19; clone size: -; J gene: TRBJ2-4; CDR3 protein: CASSRGLEAKNIQYF
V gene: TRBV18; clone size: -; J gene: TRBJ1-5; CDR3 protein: CASSPPWGGDQPQHF
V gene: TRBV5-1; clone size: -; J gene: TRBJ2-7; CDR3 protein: CASRSDLRDSAEQYF
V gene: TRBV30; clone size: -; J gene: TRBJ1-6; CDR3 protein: CAWTGGNSPLHF
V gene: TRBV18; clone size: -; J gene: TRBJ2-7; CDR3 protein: CASSPPGLPAGEQYF
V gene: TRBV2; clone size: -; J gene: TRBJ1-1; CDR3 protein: CASRSDRGGEAFF
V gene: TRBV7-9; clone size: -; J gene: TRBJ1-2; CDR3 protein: CASSTAGGGYTF
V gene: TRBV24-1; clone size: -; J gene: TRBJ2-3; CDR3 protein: CATSDPGQGDSTDTQYF
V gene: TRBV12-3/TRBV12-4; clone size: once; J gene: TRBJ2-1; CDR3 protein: CASSLRGYNEQFF
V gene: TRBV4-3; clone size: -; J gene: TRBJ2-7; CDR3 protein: CASSQEAGSPYEQYF
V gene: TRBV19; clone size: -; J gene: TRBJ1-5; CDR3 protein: CASSMPGLRQPQHF
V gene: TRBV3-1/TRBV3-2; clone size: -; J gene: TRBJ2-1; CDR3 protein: CASSQDSGNYNEQFF
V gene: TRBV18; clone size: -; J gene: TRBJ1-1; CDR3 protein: CASSPPQGGPTEAFF
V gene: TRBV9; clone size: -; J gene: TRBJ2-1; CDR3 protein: CASSVSSGGFDEQFF
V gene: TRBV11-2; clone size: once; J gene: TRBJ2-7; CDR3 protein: CASTRSYEQYF
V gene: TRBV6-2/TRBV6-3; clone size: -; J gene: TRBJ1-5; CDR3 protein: CASSYSRRGNQPQHF
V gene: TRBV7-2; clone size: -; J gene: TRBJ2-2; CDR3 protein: CASSLGAGYTGELFF
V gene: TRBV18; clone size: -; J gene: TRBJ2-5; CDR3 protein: CASSPPGTGSLETQYF
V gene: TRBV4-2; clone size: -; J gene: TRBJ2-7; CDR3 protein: CASSQVRGSEQYF
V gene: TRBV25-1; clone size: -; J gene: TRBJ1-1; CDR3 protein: CASSDRDTEAFF
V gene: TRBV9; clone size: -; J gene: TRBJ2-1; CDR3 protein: CASSARQFNEQFF
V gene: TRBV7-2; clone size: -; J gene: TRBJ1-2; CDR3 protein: CASSSSAGTVYGYTF
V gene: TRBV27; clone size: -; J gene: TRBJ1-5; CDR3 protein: CASTVDRGQRRNQPQHF
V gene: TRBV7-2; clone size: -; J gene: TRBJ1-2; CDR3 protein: CASRQGQGGGYTF
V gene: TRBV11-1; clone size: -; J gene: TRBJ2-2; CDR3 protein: CASSKEQGRNTGELFF
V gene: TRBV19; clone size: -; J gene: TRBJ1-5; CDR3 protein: CAIGRGNQPQHF
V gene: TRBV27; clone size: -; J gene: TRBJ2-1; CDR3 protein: CASSWHSGSYEQFF
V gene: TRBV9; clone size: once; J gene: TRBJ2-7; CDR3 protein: CASSANREQGEQYF
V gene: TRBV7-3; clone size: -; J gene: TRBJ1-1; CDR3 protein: CASSLRGNTEAFF
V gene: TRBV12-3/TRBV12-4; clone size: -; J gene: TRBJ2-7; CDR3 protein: CASSSRFYEQYF
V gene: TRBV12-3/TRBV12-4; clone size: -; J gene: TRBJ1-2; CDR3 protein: CASSSGLGYGYTF
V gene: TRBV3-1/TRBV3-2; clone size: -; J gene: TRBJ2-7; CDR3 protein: CASSQAGVLEQYF
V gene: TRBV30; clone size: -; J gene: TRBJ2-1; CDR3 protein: CAWSFNRGDNEQFF
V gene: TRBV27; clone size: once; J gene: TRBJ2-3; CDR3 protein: CASSLGGTSGRASTQYF
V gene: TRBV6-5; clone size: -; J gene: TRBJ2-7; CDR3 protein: CASRQGPEQYF
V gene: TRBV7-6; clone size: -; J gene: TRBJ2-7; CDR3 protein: CASSPDPSSYEQYF
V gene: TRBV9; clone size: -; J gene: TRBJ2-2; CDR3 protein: CASSVASGAPATGELFF
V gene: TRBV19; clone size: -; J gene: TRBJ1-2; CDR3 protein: CASSMGTGANYGYTF
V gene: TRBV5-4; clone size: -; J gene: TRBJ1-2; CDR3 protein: CASSLERAMYGYTF
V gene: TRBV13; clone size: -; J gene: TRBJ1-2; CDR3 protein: CASSLRDNFYGYTF
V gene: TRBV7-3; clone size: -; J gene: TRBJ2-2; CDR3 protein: CASSLGGITGELFF
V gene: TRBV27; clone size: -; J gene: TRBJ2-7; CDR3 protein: CASSLYRGREQYF
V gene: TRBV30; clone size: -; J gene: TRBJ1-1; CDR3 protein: CAWSVPGGAGKNTEAFF
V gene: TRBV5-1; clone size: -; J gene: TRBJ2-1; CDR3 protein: CASSGDGAGGEQFF
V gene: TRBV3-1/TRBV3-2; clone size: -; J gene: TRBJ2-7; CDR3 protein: CASSHRVHEQYF
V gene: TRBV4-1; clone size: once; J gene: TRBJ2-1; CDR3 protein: CASSQSLSNNEQFF
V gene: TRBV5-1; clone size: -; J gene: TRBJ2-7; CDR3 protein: CASSLRGPLEQYF
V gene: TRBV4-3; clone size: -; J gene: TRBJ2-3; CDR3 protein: CASSQGSKYTQYF
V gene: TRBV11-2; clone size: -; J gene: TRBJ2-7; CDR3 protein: CASSSGRDQTIHEQYF
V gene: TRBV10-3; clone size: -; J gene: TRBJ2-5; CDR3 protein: CAISRQGATGQETQYF
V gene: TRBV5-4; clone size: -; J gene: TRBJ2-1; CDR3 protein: CASSPTSDRYNEQFF
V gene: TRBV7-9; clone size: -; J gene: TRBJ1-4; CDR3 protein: CASSRGQATNEKLFF
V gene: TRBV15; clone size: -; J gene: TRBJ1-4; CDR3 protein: CATSRAGTKNEKLFF
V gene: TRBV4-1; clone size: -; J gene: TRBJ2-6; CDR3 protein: CASSQGGGANVLTF
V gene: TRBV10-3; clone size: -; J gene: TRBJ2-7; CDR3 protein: CAISDSGVFYEQYF
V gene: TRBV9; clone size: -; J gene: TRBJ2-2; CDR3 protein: CASSLSPTGELFF
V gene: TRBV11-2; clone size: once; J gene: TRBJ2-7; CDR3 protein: CASSYPTGQPYEQYF
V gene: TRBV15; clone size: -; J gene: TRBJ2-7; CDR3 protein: CATSRGDRAYEQYF
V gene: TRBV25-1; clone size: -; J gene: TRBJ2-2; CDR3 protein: CASSPTLDSRNTGELFF